This T cell receptor beta chain was observed in a study of blood T cell repertoires in COVID-19. Study at large: Specimens from acute and convalescent COVID-19 originated in the United States, Italy and Spain. Sample material is recorded as cDNA or gDNA derived from T cells, B-cell-depleted T cells, or PBMCs.

CDR1 and CDR2 from the germline V gene are SEHNR and FQNEAQ (reference sequence). The germline V and J ends were trimmed by 5 bases and 3 bases, with 15 bases remaining between them. This CDR3 region has 15 residues. Per the original data handling: Amplification with reference gene primers provided the estimates of nucleated cell counts. The protocol was immunoSEQ multiplex PCR, while the TCRdb copy is restricted to in-frame clones and leaves out a portion. V, J and clone size derive from that table, while D and trimming were established from the DNA sequence. The table lists tens of thousands of clones, roughly 80% of them singletons.

V and J are TRBV7-9 and TRBJ2-3, with D possibly TRBD2 on 6 matching bases. The sequence was collected from a human donor in a cohort sampled during active or convalescent COVID-19. The sample consisted of peripheral blood. In DNA form, the CDR3 reads TGTGCCAGCAGCCCCGGGGGTCCTAGGACAGATACGCAGTATTTT. Translation: CASSPGGPRTDTQYF. Variable domain in full (rest from reference TRBV7-9 and TRBJ2-3): DTGVSQNPRHKITKRGQNVTFRCDPISEHNRLYWYRQTLGQGPEFLTYFQNEAQLEKSRLLSDRFSAERPKGSFSTLEIQRTEQGDSAMYLCASSPGGPRTDTQYFGPGTRLTVL.